This passage covers 11 T cell receptor beta chains from one sample sequenced in a study of OX40 agonist ivuxolimab in advanced cancers. Library preparation used the immunoSEQ multiplex PCR assay. Not all clones reach the TCRdb copy of this immuneACCESS table, which keeps in-frame sequences only. Checked studies attribute under half of the gap to unresolved V genes and leave the rest unexplained. The sample table records 82,000 or so clones; more than 80% of these occur just once. The ten largest clones capture roughly 2.5% of the sample. Here the sequenced sample was CD4+ or CD8+ T cells sorted from blood, taken in a trial of the OX40 agonist ivuxolimab. The receptors were gathered from an adult with an advanced solid tumor such as melanoma, head and neck, liver or kidney cancer.

V and J are TRBV5-4 and TRBJ2-1; perhaps TRBD2 as D (6 bases). Per germline, CDR1 SGHNT and CDR2 YYREEE (reference sequence). Between the trimmed V and J ends, which lost 3 bases and 6 bases, there was a span of 13 bases. The CDR3 is made up of 14 amino acids. CDR3 loop: CASSSAGGANEQFF. CDR3 DNA sequence: TGTGCCAGCAGCTCTGCCGGGGGAGCCAATGAGCAGTTCTTC.

The chain uses TRBV9 and TRBJ1-1, with a tentative D call TRBD1 (6 bases). Deletions cut 0 bases from V and 7 bases from J, with 10 bases between. This CDR3 comprises 13 residues. CDR1 SGDLS and CDR2 YYNGEE come from the germline V gene. The CDR3 coding sequence is TGTGCCAGCAGCGTAGCAGGGGATGGTGAAGCTTTCTTT. Protein product: CASSVAGDGEAFF.

This clone was counted once. The chain carries TRBV5-1 and TRBJ2-1; 10 nucleotides align to TRBD2. J gave up 4 bases and V 0 bases, and 4 bases lay outside the gene matches. Germline V CDR1 and CDR2: SGHRS, YFSETQ. CDR3 length: 16 amino acids. The CDR3 DNA reads as TGCGCCAGCAGCTTGGGGAATAGCGGGGGGTACAATGAGCAGTTCTTC. This gives the protein CASSLGNSGGYNEQFF. The variable domain in full, with the rest retrieved from reference TRBV5-1 and TRBJ2-1, is KAGVTQTPRYLIKTRGQQVTLSCSPISGHRSVSWYQQTPGQGLQFLFEYFSETQRNKGNFPGRFSGRQFSNSRSEMNVSTLELGDSALYLCASSLGNSGGYNEQFFGPGTRLTVL.

This chain links TRBV5-1 with TRBJ1-2; a weak D match, TRBD1 (6 bases). The V end lost 2 bases, the J end lost 4 bases, and 9 bases lay between the germline ends. Germline lookup yields CDR1 SGHRS and CDR2 YFSETQ. The CDR3 contains 13 residues. CDR3 loop: CASSFGQSYGYTF. The CDR3 nucleotides are TGCGCCAGCAGCTTCGGACAGTCCTATGGCTACACCTTC.

This chain uses TRBV28 with TRBJ1-6; 7 nucleotides align to TRBD1. The CDR3 has 15 amino acids. Germline loops: CDR1 MDHEN, CDR2 SYDVKM. With V trimmed by 2 bases and J by 7 bases, 5 bases remained unmatched. The CDR3 is CASSLLGQLNSPLHF. The CDR3 DNA reads TGTGCCAGCAGTTTACTGGGACAGCTAAATTCACCCCTCCACTTT.

The chain has TRBV7-6 and TRBJ2-1, with no clear D. Germline V gives CDR1 SGHVS, CDR2 FNYEAQ. The CDR3 covers 16 residues. Trimming left V 5 bases short and J 10 bases short, with 24 bases between. CDR3 residues: CASSGNGRAFVREQFF. The CDR3 nucleotides are TGTGCCAGCAGCGGAAATGGAAGGGCCTTCGTGAGGGAGCAGTTCTTC. The whole variable domain, filled in from reference TRBV7-6 and TRBJ2-1, reads GAGVSQSPRYKVTKRGQDVALRCDPISGHVSLYWYRQALGQGPEFLTYFNYEAQQDKSGLPNDRFSAERPEGSISTLTIQRTEQRDSAMYRCASSGNGRAFVREQFFGPGTRLTVL.

The chain employs TRBV7-2 and TRBJ2-3; D remains ambiguous. The CDR3 sequence is 15 residues long. The germline gives CDR1 SGHTA, CDR2 FQGNSA. The V end was cut by 1 base, the J end by 0 bases, with 8 bases between. The CDR3 bases are TGTGCCAGCAGCTTAGGACCGGCGAGCACAGATACGCAGTATTTT. This translates into CASSLGPASTDTQYF.

The chain links TRBV7-2 to TRBJ1-6; D gene unclear. The CDR3 runs 12 residues. Germline CDR1 is SGHTA and CDR2 is FQGNSA. V lost 4 bases to trimming and J lost 13 bases, with 11 bases between them. DNA of the CDR3: TGTGCCAGCAGCTCCCCGCGGTTGCCCCTCCACTTT. Amino acid sequence: CASSSPRLPLHF.

The gene calls are TRBV5-4 and TRBJ1-2; D is uncertain. V shed 4 bases and J shed 4 bases, with 14 bases lying between them. The CDR3 contains 14 residues. CDR1 SGHNT and CDR2 YYREEE come from the germline V gene (reference sequence). The CDR3 nucleotides are TGTGCCAGCAGCGCCGCGGGGAACATCTATGGCTACACCTTC. It codes for CASSAAGNIYGYTF. Complete variable domain (other parts from reference TRBV5-4 and TRBJ1-2): ETGVTQSPTHLIKTRGQQVTLRCSSQSGHNTVSWYQQALGQGPQFIFQYYREEENGRGNFPPRFSGLQFPNYSSELNVNALELDDSALYLCASSAAGNIYGYTFGSGTRLTVV.

In this sample, this clone turned up once. The rearrangement joins TRBV15 to TRBJ1-1; TRBD1 might be the D (6 bases). V was pared by 5 bases and J by 14 bases, with 24 bases between. This CDR3 contains 14 residues. The germline gives CDR1 LNHNV, CDR2 YYDKDF (reference sequence). CDR3 sequence reads: CATSGPTGNTGAFF. Here the CDR3 DNA reads TGTGCCACCAGCGGCCCTACAGGGAACACTGGAGCCTTCTTT.

V and J are TRBV19 and TRBJ1-5; TRBD1 might be the D (6 bases). CDR3 length: 18 amino acids. Germline V gene data show CDR1 as LNHDA and CDR2 as SQIVND (reference sequence). V lost 1 base and J 0 bases, leaving 16 bases between the germline ends. The CDR3 is CASSIVGQRANSNQPQHF. CDR3 coding DNA: TGTGCCAGTAGTATAGTAGGACAGAGAGCGAATAGCAATCAGCCCCAGCATTTT.